This T cell receptor beta chain was recorded in a study of T cell repertoires in cytomegalovirus infection. TCRdb re-called the reads through MiXCR, storing one row per CDR3 protein. The sample contains around 300,000 distinct CDR3 sequences, roughly 24% of which appear only once. Germline V CDR1 and CDR2: MDHEN, SYDVKM. V lost 6 bases to trimming and J lost 0 bases; unmatched junction nucleotides: 4. The length of the CDR3 is 15 residues. This clonotype showed up many times. The clonotype comes from a human donor in good health (CMV status not recorded). Some clones in this sample may be carry-over from other donors' samples. The chain combines TRBV28 with TRBJ2-2, with 7 positions matching TRBD1. Sequenced material: PBMCs. CDR3 DNA sequence: TGTGCCAGCAGGACAGGGAATGCGAACACCGGGGAGCTGTTTTTT. Translating it yields CASRTGNANTGELFF.